This T cell receptor (beta chain) was profiled in a study of T cells after yellow fever vaccination. Study results and caveats: Abundant contaminating clonotypes from the bulk population could appear in FACS-sorted repertoires. Only a small proportion of the clonotypes turned up in both the CD4 and the CD8 compartments, likely arising from convergent recombination.

There are a few counts of this clonotype. Its antigen is currently unknown. TCRdb reprocessed the 5' RACE reads via MiXCR and lists one record per CDR3 protein. The table shows some 350,000 distinct CDR3 sequences, with roughly 4% occurring only once. Germline V lookup: CDR1 MNHEY, CDR2 SVGAGI. Trimming cost V 8 bases and J 2 bases, with 12 bases left between them. The CDR3 runs to 13 residues. This sequence joins TRBV6-5 and TRBJ2-5; D might be TRBD1 or TRBD2, each matching 5 bases. The sample in question was PBMCs, obtained 5 days after the yellow fever booster vaccination. The sequence derives from a man between 18 and 29 years old who received the YFV17D yellow fever vaccine. The CDR3 sequence: CASAGTRQETQYF. The CDR3 bases are TGTGCCAGCGCCGGGACGAGACAAGAGACCCAGTACTTC.